The rows below give T cell receptor beta chains drawn from one sample of a study of tumor and adjacent non-tumor tissue in lung cancer. Each CDR3 protein gets one entry after TCRdb re-called the multiplex PCR reads with MiXCR. The data hold around 70,000 distinct CDR3 sequences, with about 60% observed a single time. Sequenced: lung tumor tissue. Receptors were obtained from a man aged 50-60 years with non-small cell lung cancer. The CDR3 runs from the conserved cysteine through the conserved F or W. Fields, in order: V gene, clone size, D gene, J gene, CDR3 DNA, CDR3 protein. A D gene is named only where the DNA matches it firmly. A clone size is listed for some rows: how often the clone was seen (once, few, many), or a class if it is expanded.

V gene: TRBV12-3/TRBV12-4
clone size: few
D gene: TRBD2
J gene: TRBJ2-5
CDR3 DNA: TGTGCCAGCAATCTTAGCGGGAGGGAGGAGACCCAGTGCTTC
CDR3 protein: CASNLSGREETQCF

V gene: TRBV6-1
clone size: .
D gene: .
J gene: TRBJ1-1
CDR3 DNA: TGTGCCAGCACCTACGGACATCCATCGGGTTCAGCTTTCTTT
CDR3 protein: CASTYGHPSGSAFF

V gene: TRBV29-1
clone size: .
D gene: .
J gene: TRBJ2-1
CDR3 DNA: TGCAGCGTTGATGGGTGGGGGGCCGGGAATGAGCAGTTCTTC
CDR3 protein: CSVDGWGAGNEQFF

V gene: TRBV29-1
clone size: many
D gene: .
J gene: TRBJ1-2
CDR3 DNA: TGCAGCGTTGAATTGGTCCAGCTGGTTAGCTACACCTTC
CDR3 protein: CSVELVQLVSYTF

V gene: TRBV12-3/TRBV12-4
clone size: many
D gene: .
J gene: TRBJ1-4
CDR3 DNA: TGTGCCAGCAGAACAACAGGGAGAGGTGAAAAACTGTTTTTT
CDR3 protein: CASRTTGRGEKLFF

V gene: TRBV28
clone size: many
D gene: TRBD1
J gene: TRBJ2-7
CDR3 DNA: TGTGCCAGCAGCCCGGGGACAGTCTACGAGCAGTACTTC
CDR3 protein: CASSPGTVYEQYF

V gene: TRBV6-2/TRBV6-3
clone size: .
D gene: TRBD1
J gene: TRBJ1-2
CDR3 DNA: TGTGCCACTAGTTACTCGTCCAGGACAGGTTTATCTAACTATGGCTACACCTTC
CDR3 protein: CATSYSSRTGLSNYGYTF

V gene: TRBV4-1
clone size: .
D gene: .
J gene: TRBJ2-3
CDR3 DNA: TGCGCCAGCAGCCAATCGTCTCTATCACCTAGCACAGATACGCGGTATTTT
CDR3 protein: CASSQSSLSPSTDTRYF

V gene: TRBV13
clone size: .
D gene: .
J gene: TRBJ1-1
CDR3 DNA: TGTGCCAGCAGCTTAGATCGGAGTCGGTTCCGGGTAGTCAACACTGAAGCTTTCTTT
CDR3 protein: CASSLDRSRFRVVNTEAFF

V gene: TRBV7-3
clone size: .
D gene: .
J gene: TRBJ2-2
CDR3 DNA: TGTGCCAGCAGCTTAACCCCCCGCAACACCGGGGAGCTGTTTTTT
CDR3 protein: CASSLTPRNTGELFF

V gene: TRBV4-2
clone size: few
D gene: TRBD1
J gene: TRBJ1-5
CDR3 DNA: TGTGTCAGCAGCTGCAACCACCGGGACAGTAATCAGCCCCAGCATTTT
CDR3 protein: CVSSCNHRDSNQPQHF

V gene: TRBV6-6
clone size: many
D gene: .
J gene: TRBJ1-5
CDR3 DNA: TGTGCCACCACTAGGGAGTTGGTCGGCAATCAGCCCCAGCATTTT
CDR3 protein: CATTRELVGNQPQHF

V gene: TRBV20-1
clone size: few
D gene: .
J gene: TRBJ2-1
CDR3 DNA: TGCAGTACTAAAGGGGGGTACAATGAGCAGTTCTTC
CDR3 protein: CSTKGGYNEQFF

V gene: TRBV11-2
clone size: .
D gene: .
J gene: TRBJ2-7
CDR3 DNA: TGTGCCAGCAGCTTAGCTGCGACGGGTGGAGGTTGCAAGCAGTACTTC
CDR3 protein: CASSLAATGGGCKQYF

V gene: TRBV5-5
clone size: .
D gene: .
J gene: TRBJ2-2
CDR3 DNA: TGTGCCAGCAGCCCTCGACAGTGTAACACCGGGGAGCTGTTATTT
CDR3 protein: CASSPRQCNTGELLF

V gene: TRBV29-1
clone size: .
D gene: TRBD1
J gene: TRBJ1-2
CDR3 DNA: TGCAGCGTGGCGACCGGGCAAGGGGGCTGCAGCTTC
CDR3 protein: CSVATGQGGCSF

V gene: TRBV6-5
clone size: .
D gene: .
J gene: TRBJ2-3
CDR3 DNA: TGTGCCAGCAGGGACGGGGGGACAGATGCGCAGTATTTT
CDR3 protein: CASRDGGTDAQYF

V gene: TRBV11-3
clone size: .
D gene: .
J gene: TRBJ2-3
CDR3 DNA: TGTGCCAGCAGCCCTGGGACTGGCTGGGGGGCCGCAGGTACGCAGTATTTT
CDR3 protein: CASSPGTGWGAAGTQYF

V gene: TRBV11-2
clone size: .
D gene: .
J gene: TRBJ1-2
CDR3 DNA: TGTGCCAGCAGCTTAGATGAAGGGTATGGCTACACCTTC
CDR3 protein: CASSLDEGYGYTF

V gene: TRBV20-1
clone size: .
D gene: .
J gene: TRBJ2-1
CDR3 DNA: TGCAATACTAGAGCATACCCATCGACTTTTAGTCTGGGGGAGTATAATGAGCAGTTCTTC
CDR3 protein: CNTRAYPSTFSLGEYNEQFF

V gene: TRBV11-1
clone size: .
D gene: .
J gene: TRBJ1-1
CDR3 DNA: TGTGCCAGCAGCCGCGATAGCCCTAGCATTGAAGCTTTCTTT
CDR3 protein: CASSRDSPSIEAFF

V gene: TRBV20-1
clone size: .
D gene: .
J gene: TRBJ1-6
CDR3 DNA: TGCAGTGCTAGACTAACAGGGAGGAATTCAGCCCTCCATTTT
CDR3 protein: CSARLTGRNSALHF

V gene: TRBV6-1
clone size: many
D gene: .
J gene: TRBJ2-4
CDR3 DNA: TGTGCCAGCAGTGAAGGGCAGAAAAACATTCAGTACTTC
CDR3 protein: CASSEGQKNIQYF

V gene: TRBV7-8
clone size: .
D gene: .
J gene: TRBJ1-6
CDR3 DNA: TGTGTCAGCAGCTTACAGGTCGACAGGAGGCAATCACCCCTCCACTTT
CDR3 protein: CVSSLQVDRRQSPLHF

V gene: TRBV7-9
clone size: .
D gene: TRBD1
J gene: TRBJ1-2
CDR3 DNA: TGTGCCAGCAGCCGGACAGGGGGCCCCGATGACGGAGGCTACACCTTC
CDR3 protein: CASSRTGGPDDGGYTF

V gene: TRBV12-3/TRBV12-4
clone size: large
D gene: TRBD1
J gene: TRBJ2-1
CDR3 DNA: TGTGCCAGCAGTTTAGAGGGGGCCTGGAATGAGCAGTTCTTC
CDR3 protein: CASSLEGAWNEQFF

V gene: TRBV28
clone size: .
D gene: .
J gene: TRBJ2-3
CDR3 DNA: TGTGCCAGCACCATGGGGACTTTCCCGCAGTATTTT
CDR3 protein: CASTMGTFPQYF

V gene: TRBV6-5
clone size: .
D gene: .
J gene: TRBJ2-7
CDR3 DNA: TGTGCCAGCAGTCAAACTTCCTGGGCCTCCTACGAGCAGTATTTC
CDR3 protein: CASSQTSWASYEQYF

V gene: TRBV4-1
clone size: .
D gene: .
J gene: TRBJ2-6
CDR3 DNA: TGCGCCAACAGCCGACAGACGGTCTCCGGGGCCAACGTCCTGACTTTC
CDR3 protein: CANSRQTVSGANVLTF

V gene: TRBV5-5
clone size: many
D gene: TRBD2
J gene: TRBJ2-3
CDR3 DNA: TGTGCCAGCAGTCCCCTTAGCGGGAGTCCTAACACAGATACGCAGTATTTT
CDR3 protein: CASSPLSGSPNTDTQYF

V gene: TRBV7-9
clone size: .
D gene: .
J gene: TRBJ2-2
CDR3 DNA: TGTGCCAGCACCTCGACCAACACCGGGGAGCTGTTTTTT
CDR3 protein: CASTSTNTGELFF

V gene: TRBV28
clone size: once
D gene: TRBD1
J gene: TRBJ2-1
CDR3 DNA: TGTGCCAGCACTTTACCTACCCGGGACAGGGGAGCAGCAGGAAGCTCCTACAATGAGCAGTTCTTC
CDR3 protein: CASTLPTRDRGAAGSSYNEQFF

V gene: TRBV5-4
clone size: .
D gene: .
J gene: TRBJ1-4
CDR3 DNA: TGTGCCAGCAGCCGAGATATGGGCGACGAAAAACTGGTTTTT
CDR3 protein: CASSRDMGDEKLVF

V gene: TRBV5-5
clone size: .
D gene: .
J gene: TRBJ2-2
CDR3 DNA: TGTGCCAGCAGCTTGATCGCGGGACATTCTAACACCGGGGAGCTGTTCTTT
CDR3 protein: CASSLIAGHSNTGELFF

V gene: TRBV12-3/TRBV12-4
clone size: .
D gene: .
J gene: TRBJ2-4
CDR3 DNA: TGTGCCAGCAGTCCCCAGATGGGGTCGCTCACCAAAAACATTCAGTACTTC
CDR3 protein: CASSPQMGSLTKNIQYF

V gene: TRBV11-2
clone size: .
D gene: .
J gene: TRBJ1-1
CDR3 DNA: TGTGCCAATAGCTTGTTAGGGGTCGGGATAGAAGCTTTCTTT
CDR3 protein: CANSLLGVGIEAFF

V gene: TRBV28
clone size: .
D gene: TRBD1
J gene: TRBJ2-7
CDR3 DNA: TGTCCCAGCAGTTTAAGTTTGGCGGGACAGGACACCTACGAGCGGTACTTC
CDR3 protein: CPSSLSLAGQDTYERYF

V gene: TRBV7-9
clone size: .
D gene: .
J gene: TRBJ1-1
CDR3 DNA: TGTGCCAGCAGTTCTGGCCGGCCGGAGGCTTTCTTT
CDR3 protein: CASSSGRPEAFF

V gene: TRBV6-6
clone size: many
D gene: .
J gene: TRBJ2-7
CDR3 DNA: TGTGCCAGCAGTTACAAGGGGGACGAGCAGTACTTC
CDR3 protein: CASSYKGDEQYF